This entry describes one T cell receptor (beta chain). 60 Vbeta and 13 Jbeta primers were used in PCR. Sequenced by immunoSEQ multiplex PCR; TCRdb stores in-frame clones only, minus some. The sample lists more than 150,000 clones; roughly 87% were seen once. Germline CDR1 and CDR2: SQVTM and ANQGSEA. The CDR3 loop spans 12 amino acids. V shed 4 bases, J shed 5 bases, and the junction held 4 bases outside the gene matches. This entry belongs to a study of cytomegalovirus exposure and HLA in healthy donors. Sequences were obtained from PBMCs. The chain combines TRBV29-1 with TRBJ1-1, with 7 bases fitting TRBD1. This TCR was recovered from a man aged 35 to 55 in good health and CMV-seronegative. The CDR3 region has the DNA TGCAGCGTTGCTCAGGGACAGACTGAAGCTTTCTTT. Its translation is CSVAQGQTEAFF.